This T cell receptor (beta chain) was sequenced for a study of blood T cells in healthy people across ages. Regarding the study as a whole: With age, beta diversity per million T cells declined roughly linearly, significantly by around 43. Comparison with aged donors showed that long-lived donors had more naive CD4+ cells and higher diversity. TCR beta diversity correlated strongly with naive T cell percentage.

Donors gave ten milliliters of peripheral blood apiece. This clonotype has just one count. Its matching antigen is unknown. Primers used in a second PCR of about 7 to 12 cycles were a sample-barcoded 5' primer and a J-beta primer mix. TCRdb itself ran the 5' RACE reads through MiXCR, one entry per CDR3 protein. The table records approximately 800,000 distinct CDR3 sequences, over 45% of them present only once. Material: blood. The sequence came from a man younger than 40 in good health.

The CDR3 loop reads CSASTADSPLHF. The CDR3, as DNA: TGCAGTGCCTCGACCGCTGATTCACCCCTCCACTTT. The rearrangement joins TRBV20-1 to TRBJ1-6; the D is unclear. Germline CDR1 DFQATT, CDR2 SNEGSKA (reference sequence). This CDR3 has 12 residues. Trimming took 6 bases from V and 8 from J, leaving 11 bases between them.